This entry features one TCR beta chain sequence. The data belong to a study of cytomegalovirus exposure and HLA in healthy donors. The primer mix had 60 Vbeta and 13 Jbeta primers. Clones were sequenced by immunoSEQ multiplex PCR, and TCRdb holds only the in-frame ones, with some missing. The table includes under 200,000 clones, roughly 80% detected once. Sequences were obtained from PBMCs. The receptor was isolated from a woman aged 40-49 years in good health and CMV-seropositive.

This CDR3 is CATSRVSGAGARYEQYF. The CDR3 DNA reads as TGTGCCACCAGCAGAGTTAGCGGGGCGGGGGCGCGGTACGAGCAGTACTTC. The chain uses TRBV15 and TRBJ2-7; 8 bases map to TRBD2. J was trimmed by 4 bases and V by 1 base; bases with no gene match: 12. CDR3 length equals 17 residues. Germline lookup yields CDR1 LNHNV and CDR2 YYDKDF (reference sequence).